This T cell receptor (beta chain) was sequenced during a study of identical twins. Findings and limits, study-wide: Abundant beta clonotypes from cord blood had fewer insertions, unlike memory repertoires, which showed none.

MiXCR, applied by TCRdb to the 5' RACE reads, yields one record per CDR3 protein. The sample records 450,000 to 600,000 distinct CDR3 sequences, 20% to 25% being singletons. CDR1 and CDR2 (germline): SGHTA, FQGNSA. CDR3 length: 16 residues. The J segment lost 8 bases and the V segment lost 10 bases, leaving 16 bases of the junction unmatched. This clonotype was recorded a few times. The antigen is not known. Separately, the same data were catalogued under a study of yellow fever vaccine responses in identical twins.

Source material: CD4+ T cells sorted from blood. The chain is built from TRBV7-2 and TRBJ2-1, with TRBD2 identical over 11 bases. The clonotype comes from a woman between 18 and 29 years old in good health. The CDR3 region is CATQLGSTSGMYEQFF. As DNA, the CDR3 is TGTGCCACCCAACTAGGATCGACTAGCGGGATGTATGAGCAGTTCTTC.